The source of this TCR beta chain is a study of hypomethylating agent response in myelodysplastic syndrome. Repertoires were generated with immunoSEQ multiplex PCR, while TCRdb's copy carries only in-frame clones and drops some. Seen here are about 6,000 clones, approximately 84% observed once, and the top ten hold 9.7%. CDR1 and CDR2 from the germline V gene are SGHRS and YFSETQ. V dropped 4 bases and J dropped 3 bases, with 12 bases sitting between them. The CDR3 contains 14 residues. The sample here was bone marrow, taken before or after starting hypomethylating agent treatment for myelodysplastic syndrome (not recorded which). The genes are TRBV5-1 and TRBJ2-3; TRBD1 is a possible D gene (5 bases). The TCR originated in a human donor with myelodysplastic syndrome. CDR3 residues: CASSPGDRTDTQYF. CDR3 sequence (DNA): TGCGCCAGCAGCCCGGGCGACAGAACAGATACGCAGTATTTT.